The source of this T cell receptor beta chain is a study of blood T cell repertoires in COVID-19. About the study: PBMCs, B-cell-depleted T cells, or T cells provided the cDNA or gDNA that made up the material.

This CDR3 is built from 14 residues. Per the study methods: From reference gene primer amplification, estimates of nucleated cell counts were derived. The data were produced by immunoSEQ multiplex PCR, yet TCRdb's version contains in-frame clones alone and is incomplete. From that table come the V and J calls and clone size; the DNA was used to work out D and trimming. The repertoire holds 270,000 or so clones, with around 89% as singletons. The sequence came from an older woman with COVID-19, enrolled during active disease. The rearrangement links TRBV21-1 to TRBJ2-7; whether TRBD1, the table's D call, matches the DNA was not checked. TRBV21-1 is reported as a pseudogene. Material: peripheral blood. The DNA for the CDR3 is TGTGCCAGGTCAAAATCGGCAGGTACCTACGAGCAGTACTTC. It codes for CARSKSAGTYEQYF.